The sequence of this T cell receptor beta chain was determined in a study of cytomegalovirus exposure and HLA in healthy donors. Findings and caveats of the study: TCR association rates varied by HLA locus in a later analysis, with DRB1 highest and HLA-C lowest. An observed cluster of highly shared sequence variants was recorded as a likely sequencing artifact. In a later analysis, parvovirus B19, influenza, CMV and Epstein-Barr virus appeared linked to several top co-occurrence clusters.

Germline CDR1 and CDR2: MNHEY and SVGAGI. The CDR3 runs to 15 residues. Between the trimmed V and J ends, which lost 0 bases and 7 bases, there was a span of 15 bases. It was healthy bone marrow donors who served as donors. Worth noting for this clone: Its antigen is not identified.

Use of 60 Vbeta and 13 Jbeta primers characterized the PCR. TCRdb's copy holds only in-frame clones and misses some; the assay was immunoSEQ multiplex PCR. Of about 120,000 clones listed, 82% are singletons. Sequenced input: PBMCs. The chain is built from TRBV6-5 and TRBJ1-2, with D possibly matching TRBD1 (5 bases). The clonotype was recovered from a woman younger than 35 in good health and CMV-seronegative. The CDR3 region is CASSYSGHGLSGYTF. The CDR3 coding sequence is TGTGCCAGCAGTTACTCGGGGCACGGTCTTAGTGGCTACACCTTC.